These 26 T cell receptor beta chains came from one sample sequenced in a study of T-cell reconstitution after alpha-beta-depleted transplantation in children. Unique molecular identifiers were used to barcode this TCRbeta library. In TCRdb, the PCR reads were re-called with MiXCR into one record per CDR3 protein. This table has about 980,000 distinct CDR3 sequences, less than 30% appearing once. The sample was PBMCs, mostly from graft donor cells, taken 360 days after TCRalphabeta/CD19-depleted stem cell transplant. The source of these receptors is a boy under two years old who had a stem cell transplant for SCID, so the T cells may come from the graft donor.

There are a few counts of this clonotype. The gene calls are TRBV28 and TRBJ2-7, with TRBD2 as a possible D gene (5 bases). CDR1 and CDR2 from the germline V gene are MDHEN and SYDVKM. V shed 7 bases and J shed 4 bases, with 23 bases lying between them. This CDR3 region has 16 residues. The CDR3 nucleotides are TGTGCCAGCACGCCGGGAAACCAATCCCCCTATTACGAGCAGTACTTC. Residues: CASTPGNQSPYYEQYF.

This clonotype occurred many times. The CDR3 loop is CASSPQRDTQYF. The CDR3 DNA sequence: TGTGCCAGCTCACCACAGAGAGATACGCAGTATTTT. The gene calls are TRBV18 and TRBJ2-3; D remains unclear. The CDR3 extends over 12 amino acids. The germline V and J ends were trimmed by 1 base and 5 bases, with 4 bases remaining between them. Germline CDR1 reads KGHSH; CDR2 reads LQKENI.

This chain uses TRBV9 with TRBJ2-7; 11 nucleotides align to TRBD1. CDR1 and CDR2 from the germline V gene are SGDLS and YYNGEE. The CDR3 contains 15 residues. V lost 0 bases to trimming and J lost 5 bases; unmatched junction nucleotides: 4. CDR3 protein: CASSVARTGGHEQYF. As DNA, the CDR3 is TGTGCCAGCAGCGTAGCGAGGACAGGGGGCCACGAGCAGTACTTC.

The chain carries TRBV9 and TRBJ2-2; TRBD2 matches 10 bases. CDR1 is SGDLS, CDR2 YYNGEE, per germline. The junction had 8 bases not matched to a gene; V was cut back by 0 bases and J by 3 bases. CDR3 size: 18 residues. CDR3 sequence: CASSVAGGTSDDTGELFF. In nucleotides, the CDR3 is TGTGCCAGCAGCGTAGCGGGTGGGACTAGCGACGACACCGGGGAGCTGTTTTTT.

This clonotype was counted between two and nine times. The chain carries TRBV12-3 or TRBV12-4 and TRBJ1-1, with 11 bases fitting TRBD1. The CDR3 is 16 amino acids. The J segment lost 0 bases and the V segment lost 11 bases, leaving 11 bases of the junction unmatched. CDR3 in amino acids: CARILRDRGMNTEAFF. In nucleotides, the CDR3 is TGTGCCCGGATTTTACGGGACAGGGGGATGAACACTGAAGCTTTCTTT.

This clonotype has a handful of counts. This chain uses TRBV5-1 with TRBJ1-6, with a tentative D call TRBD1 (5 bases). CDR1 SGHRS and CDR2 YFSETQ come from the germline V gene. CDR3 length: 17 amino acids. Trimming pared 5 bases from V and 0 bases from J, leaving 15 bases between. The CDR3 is CASRDEGLLSYNSPLHF. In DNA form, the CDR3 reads TGCGCCAGCAGGGATGAGGGACTGCTCTCCTATAATTCACCCCTCCACTTT.

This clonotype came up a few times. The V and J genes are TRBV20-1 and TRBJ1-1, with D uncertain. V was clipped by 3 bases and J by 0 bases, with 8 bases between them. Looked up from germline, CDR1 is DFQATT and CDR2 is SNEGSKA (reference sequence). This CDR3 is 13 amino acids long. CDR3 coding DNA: TGCAGTGCTAGTAGCAGAATGAACACTGAAGCTTTCTTT. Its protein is CSASSRMNTEAFF.

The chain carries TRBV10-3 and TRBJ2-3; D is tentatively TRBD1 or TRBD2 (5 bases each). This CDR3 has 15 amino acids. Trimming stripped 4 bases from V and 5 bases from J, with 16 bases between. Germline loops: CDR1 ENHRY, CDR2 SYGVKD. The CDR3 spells CAISATGTTGDTQYF. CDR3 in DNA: TGTGCCATCAGTGCCACCGGGACCACAGGAGATACGCAGTATTTT.

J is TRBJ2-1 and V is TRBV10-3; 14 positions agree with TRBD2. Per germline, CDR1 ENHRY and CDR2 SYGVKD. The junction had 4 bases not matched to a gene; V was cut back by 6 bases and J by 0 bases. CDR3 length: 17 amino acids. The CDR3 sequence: CAIRTSGGVSSYNEQFF. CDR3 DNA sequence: TGTGCCATCAGGACTAGCGGGGGGGTAAGCTCCTACAATGAGCAGTTCTTC.

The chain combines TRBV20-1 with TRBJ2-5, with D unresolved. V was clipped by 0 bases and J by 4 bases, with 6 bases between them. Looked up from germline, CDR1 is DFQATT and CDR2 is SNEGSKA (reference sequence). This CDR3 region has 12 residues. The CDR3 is CSARDIVETQYF. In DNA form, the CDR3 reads TGCAGTGCTAGAGACATAGTAGAGACCCAGTACTTC.

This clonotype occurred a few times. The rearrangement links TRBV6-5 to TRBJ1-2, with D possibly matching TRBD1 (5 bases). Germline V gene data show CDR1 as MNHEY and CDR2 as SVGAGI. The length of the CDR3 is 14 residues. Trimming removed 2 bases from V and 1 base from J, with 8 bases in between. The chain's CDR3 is CASSYGGNNYGYTF. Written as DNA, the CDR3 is TGTGCCAGCAGTTACGGGGGGAATAACTATGGCTACACCTTC.

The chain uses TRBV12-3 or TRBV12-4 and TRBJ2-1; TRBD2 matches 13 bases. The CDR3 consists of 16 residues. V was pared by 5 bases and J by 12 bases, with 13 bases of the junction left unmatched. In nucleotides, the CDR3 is TGTGCCAGCAGTCTAGAAGGACTAGCGGGGGCTAGGGGGCAGTTCTTC. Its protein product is CASSLEGLAGARGQFF.

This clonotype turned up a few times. This CDR3 reads CASTLAGPYNEQFF. Written as DNA, the CDR3 is TGTGCCAGCACCCTAGCGGGCCCCTACAATGAGCAGTTCTTC. The chain links TRBV12-3 or TRBV12-4 to TRBJ2-1; the match to TRBD2 covers 8 bases. The J segment lost 2 bases and the V segment lost 7 bases, leaving 4 bases of the junction unmatched. This CDR3 contains 14 residues.

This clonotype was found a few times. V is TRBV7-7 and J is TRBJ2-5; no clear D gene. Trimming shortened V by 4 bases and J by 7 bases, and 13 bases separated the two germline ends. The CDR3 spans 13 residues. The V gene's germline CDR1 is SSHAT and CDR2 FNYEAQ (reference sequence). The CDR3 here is CASSSLDLGTQYF. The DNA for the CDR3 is TGTGCCAGCAGCTCCCTAGATTTAGGGACCCAGTACTTC.

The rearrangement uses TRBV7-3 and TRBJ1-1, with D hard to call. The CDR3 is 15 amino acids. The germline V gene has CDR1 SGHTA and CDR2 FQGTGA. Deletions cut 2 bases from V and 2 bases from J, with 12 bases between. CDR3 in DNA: TGTGCCAGCAGCTTAGAAGGTCTGGTTAACACTGAAGCTTTCTTT. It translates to CASSLEGLVNTEAFF.

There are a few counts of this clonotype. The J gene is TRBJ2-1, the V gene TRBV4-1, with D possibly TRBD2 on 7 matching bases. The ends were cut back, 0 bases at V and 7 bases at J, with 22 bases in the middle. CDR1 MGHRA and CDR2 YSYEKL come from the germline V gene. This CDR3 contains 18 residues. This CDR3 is CASSQDPARGARENEQFF. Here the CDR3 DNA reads TGCGCCAGCAGCCAAGATCCGGCCCGGGGGGCCAGGGAGAATGAGCAGTTCTTC.

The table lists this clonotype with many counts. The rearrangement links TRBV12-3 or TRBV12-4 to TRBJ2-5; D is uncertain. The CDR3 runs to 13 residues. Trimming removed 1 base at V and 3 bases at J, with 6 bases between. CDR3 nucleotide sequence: TGTGCCAGCAGTTTAGGACATGAAGAGACCCAGTACTTC. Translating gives CASSLGHEETQYF.

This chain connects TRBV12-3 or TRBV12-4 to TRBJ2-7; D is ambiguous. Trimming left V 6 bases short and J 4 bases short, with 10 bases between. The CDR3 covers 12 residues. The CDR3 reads CASRIPNYEQYF. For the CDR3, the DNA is TGTGCCAGCAGGATCCCAAATTACGAGCAGTACTTC.

The CDR3: CASSYIGTSSAIYTQYF. The DNA for the CDR3 is TGTGCCAGCAGTTACATAGGGACTAGCTCTGCGATCTATACGCAGTATTTT. The chain employs TRBV6-5 and TRBJ2-3; 9 nucleotides match TRBD2. V dropped 2 bases and J dropped 7; count of bases not matched to a gene: 13. Germline CDR1 MNHEY, CDR2 SVGAGI. The CDR3 totals 17 residues.

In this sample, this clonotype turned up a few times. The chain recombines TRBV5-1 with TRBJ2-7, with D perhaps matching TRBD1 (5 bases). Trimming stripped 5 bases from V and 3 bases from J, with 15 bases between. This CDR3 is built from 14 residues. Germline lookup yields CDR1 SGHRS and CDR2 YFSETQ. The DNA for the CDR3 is TGCGCCAGCAGTTGCACCGGACACAACTACGAGCAGTACTTC. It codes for CASSCTGHNYEQYF.

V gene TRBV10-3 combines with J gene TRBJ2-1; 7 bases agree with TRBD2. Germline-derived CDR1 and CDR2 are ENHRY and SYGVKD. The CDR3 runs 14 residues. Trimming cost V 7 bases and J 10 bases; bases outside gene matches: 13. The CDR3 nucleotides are TGTGCCATCAAGGGGAGGGGCATCCTGGGCGAGCAGTTCTTC. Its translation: CAIKGRGILGEQFF.

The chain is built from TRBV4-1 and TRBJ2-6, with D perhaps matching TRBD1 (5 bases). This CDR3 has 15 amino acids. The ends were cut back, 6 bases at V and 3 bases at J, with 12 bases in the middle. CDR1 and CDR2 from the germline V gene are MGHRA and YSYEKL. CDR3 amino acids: CASRQRGIGANVLTF. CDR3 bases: TGCGCCAGCAGACAAAGGGGAATTGGGGCCAACGTCCTGACTTTC.

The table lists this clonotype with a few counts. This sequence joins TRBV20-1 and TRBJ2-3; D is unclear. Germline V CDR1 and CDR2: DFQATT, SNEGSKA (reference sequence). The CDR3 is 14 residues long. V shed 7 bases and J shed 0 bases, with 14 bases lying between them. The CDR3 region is CSVRYGTSTDTQYF. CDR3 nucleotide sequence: TGCAGTGTGCGGTACGGCACTAGCACAGATACGCAGTATTTT.

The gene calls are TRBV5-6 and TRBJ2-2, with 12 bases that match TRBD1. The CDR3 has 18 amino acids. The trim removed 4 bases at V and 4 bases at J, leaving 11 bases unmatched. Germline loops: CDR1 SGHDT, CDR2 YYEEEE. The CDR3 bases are TGTGCCAGCAGCGCCGAGCGGGACAGGGGGCGCAGCACCGGGGAGCTGTTTTTT. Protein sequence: CASSAERDRGRSTGELFF.

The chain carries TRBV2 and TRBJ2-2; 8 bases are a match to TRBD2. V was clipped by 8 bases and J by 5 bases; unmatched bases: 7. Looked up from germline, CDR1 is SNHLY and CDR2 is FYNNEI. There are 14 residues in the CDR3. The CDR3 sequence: CASGRGEKTGELFF. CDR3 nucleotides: TGTGCCAGCGGGCGGGGGGAAAAGACCGGGGAGCTGTTTTTT.

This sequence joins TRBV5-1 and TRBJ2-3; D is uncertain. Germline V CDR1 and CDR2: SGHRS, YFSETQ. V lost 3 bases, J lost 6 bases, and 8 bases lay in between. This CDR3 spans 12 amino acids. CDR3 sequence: CASSSNRDTQYF. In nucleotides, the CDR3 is TGCGCCAGCAGCTCCAACCGGGATACGCAGTATTTT.